These T cell receptor beta chains were read from a single sample in a study of blood T cell repertoires in COVID-19. The protocol was immunoSEQ multiplex PCR, while the TCRdb copy is restricted to in-frame clones and leaves out a portion. Of fewer than 400,000 clones in the sample, roughly 90% are singletons; the top ten hold approximately 2%. Sequences were obtained from peripheral blood. The source of these receptors is a woman in her thirties with COVID-19, enrolled during active disease. The CDR3 runs from the conserved cysteine through the conserved F or W. D genes are given only for firm matches. Expanded clones get a size class; other rows say once, few or many, or leave the size out.

CASSLRQIRGNQPQHF,TGTGCCAGCAGTTTAAGGCAGATTCGGGGCAATCAGCCCCAGCATTTT,TRBV28,TRBJ1-5,-,-
CASSLGTPETQYF,TGTGCCAGCAGCCTGGGGACACCGGAGACCCAGTACTTC,TRBV12-3/TRBV12-4,TRBJ2-5,-,-
CASSQVLAGLTGELFF,TGTGCCAGCAGCCAAGTGCTAGCGGGGCTCACCGGGGAGCTGTTTTTT,TRBV3-1/TRBV3-2,TRBJ2-2,TRBD2,-
CASSGGTNEKLFF,TGTGCCAGCTCCGGGGGGACTAATGAAAAACTGTTTTTT,TRBV18,TRBJ1-4,-,-
CASSFTGQGAGYTF,TGTGCCAGCAGTTTTACGGGACAGGGGGCGGGCTACACCTTC,TRBV6-5,TRBJ1-2,TRBD1,once
CSGGQTMEKLFF,TGCAGCGGCGGACAGACCATGGAAAAACTGTTTTTT,TRBV29-1,TRBJ1-4,-,-
CASSETVNTEAFF,TGTGCCAGCAGTGAAACAGTGAACACTGAAGCTTTCTTT,TRBV6-1,TRBJ1-1,-,few
CASSLGGGYTF,TGTGCCAGCAGCTTAGGCGGGGGCTACACCTTC,TRBV7-9,TRBJ1-2,-,-
CASSQRYGDSGGYTF,TGTGCCAGCAGCCAGAGGTATGGGGATTCAGGGGGCTACACCTTC,TRBV3-1/TRBV3-2,TRBJ1-2,-,-
CASIDPGHSTEAFF,TGTGCCAGTATTGACCCGGGACACAGTACAGAAGCTTTCTTT,TRBV19,TRBJ1-1,-,-
CASSERGRTVTSPLHF,TGTGCCAGCAGTGAGAGAGGTAGGACAGTGACTTCACCCCTCCACTTT,TRBV2,TRBJ1-6,-,few
CASSLLQGMHGYTF,TGCGCCAGCAGCTTACTTCAGGGAATGCATGGCTACACCTTC,TRBV5-1,TRBJ1-2,-,-
CASSSPSTASVYNEQFF,TGTGCCAGCAGCTCTCCATCGACGGCTAGCGTCTACAATGAGCAGTTCTTC,TRBV11-3,TRBJ2-1,-,-